The 23 T cell receptor beta chains below all came from one sample that was sequenced in a study of OX40 agonist ivuxolimab in advanced cancers. The method was immunoSEQ multiplex PCR; TCRdb's version includes in-frame clones alone and lacks a portion of them. The sample records tens of thousands of clones, about 90% being singletons. The sequencing here drew on CD4+ or CD8+ T cells sorted from blood, taken in a trial of the OX40 agonist ivuxolimab. Source of these receptors: an adult with an advanced solid tumor such as melanoma, head and neck, liver or kidney cancer.

The chain couples TRBV18 to TRBJ2-7; 7 bases are a match to TRBD2. Germline loops: CDR1 KGHSH, CDR2 LQKENI. This CDR3 is built from 12 residues. Losses at the gene ends were 3 bases for V and 5 bases for J; bases not matched to a gene: 1. The CDR3 protein is CASSPGGDEQYF. The DNA of the CDR3 is TGTGCCAGCTCACCTGGGGGGGACGAGCAGTACTTC. Drawing the rest from reference TRBV18 and TRBJ2-7, the complete variable domain is NAGVMQNPRHLVRRRGQEARLRCSPMKGHSHVYWYRQLPEEGLKFMVYLQKENIIDESGMPKERFSAEFPKEGPSILRIQQVVRGDSAAYFCASSPGGDEQYFGPGTRLTVT.

This chain uses TRBV27 with TRBJ2-7; D uncertain. The V gene's germline CDR1 is MNHEY and CDR2 SMNVEV (reference sequence). V shed 4 bases and J shed 4 bases, with 11 bases lying between them. The CDR3 loop spans 13 amino acids. The CDR3 nucleotides read TGTGCCAGCAGTTATTCCTCTCCATACGAGCAGTACTTC. Protein sequence: CASSYSSPYEQYF.

This sequence joins TRBV6-1 and TRBJ1-5; D unclear. Germline-derived CDR1 and CDR2 are MNHNS and SASEGT. V was trimmed by 7 bases and J by 0 bases, leaving 4 bases between them. The CDR3 spans 12 residues. The CDR3 DNA is TGTGCCAGCACGGGTAGCAATCAGCCCCAGCATTTT. It encodes CASTGSNQPQHF.

As regards this clone: The junction departs from the called germline gene at one end, perhaps through a read error. The chain uses TRBV7-7 and TRBJ2-1; 12 nucleotides agree with TRBD1. The CDR3 is made up of 15 amino acids. The V gene's germline CDR1 is SSHAT and CDR2 FNYEAQ (reference sequence). CDR3 protein: CASSVGQGAVNEQFF. The CDR3 coding sequence is TGTGCTAGCAGCGTGGGACAGGGGGCTGTCAATGAGCAGTTCTTC.

The chain couples TRBV11-3 to TRBJ2-7, with D possibly TRBD1 on 5 matching bases. V was trimmed by 3 bases and J by 1 base, leaving 13 bases between them. The CDR3 is 15 amino acids. The germline V gene has CDR1 SGHNT and CDR2 YENEEA. Written as DNA, the CDR3 is TGTGCCAGCAGCTTGAAGGGGATCGCGTCCTACGAGCAGTACTTC. As protein: CASSLKGIASYEQYF.

Note on this clone: The sample contains more than one DNA sequence encoding this CDR3. The chain uses TRBV9 and TRBJ2-3, with D hard to call. This CDR3 spans 11 amino acids. The germline V and J ends were trimmed by 0 bases and 5 bases, with 1 base remaining between them. Germline loops: CDR1 SGDLS, CDR2 YYNGEE. CDR3 in DNA: TGTGCCAGCAGCGTAGGAGATACGCAGTATTTT. Protein product: CASSVGDTQYF.

The chain is built from TRBV7-9 and TRBJ2-4; no reliable D call. Trimming left V 1 base short and J 9 bases short, with 7 bases between. Per the germline V gene, CDR1 is SEHNR and CDR2 is FQNEAQ (reference sequence). There are 12 residues in the CDR3. The CDR3 protein is CASSLDSGIQYF. DNA for the CDR3: TGTGCCAGCAGCTTAGACAGTGGCATTCAGTACTTC.

The J gene is TRBJ2-3, the V gene TRBV11-1; D possibly corresponds to TRBD1 (6 bases). CDR3 length: 16 residues. Per germline, CDR1 SGHAT and CDR2 FQDESV (reference sequence). V lost 5 bases to trimming and J lost 4 bases, with 19 bases between them. Written as DNA, the CDR3 is TGTGCCAGCAGCCCTCCGGACAGACAAGTACCAGATACGCAGTATTTT. Translated: CASSPPDRQVPDTQYF. Together with reference TRBV11-1 and TRBJ2-3, the CDR3 gives the full variable domain: EAEVAQSPRYKITEKSQAVAFWCDPISGHATLYWYRQILGQGPELLVQFQDESVVDDSQLPKDRFSAERLKGVDSTLKIQPAELGDSAMYLCASSPPDRQVPDTQYFGPGTRLTVL.

The genes are TRBV28 and TRBJ1-2; D might be TRBD1 (6 bases). V was pared by 6 bases and J by 8 bases, with 13 bases between. The CDR3 is 12 residues long. Germline loops: CDR1 MDHEN, CDR2 SYDVKM. CDR3 loop: CASRDQGRGYTF. The CDR3 region has the DNA TGTGCCAGCAGGGACCAGGGGAGGGGCTACACCTTC.

The V and J genes are TRBV18 and TRBJ2-7; 9 bases map to TRBD2. With V trimmed by 7 bases and J by 8 bases, 12 bases remained unmatched. The germline CDR1 and CDR2 sequences are KGHSH and LQKENI. The CDR3 loop spans 14 amino acids. The CDR3 sequence is CASWASGTRGKQYF. In nucleotides, the CDR3 is TGTGCCAGCTGGGCTAGCGGGACCAGGGGCAAGCAGTACTTC.

The rearrangement uses TRBV7-9 and TRBJ2-5; D remains unclear. CDR1 and CDR2 (germline): SEHNR, FQNEAQ (reference sequence). V was clipped by 1 base and J by 4 bases, with 7 bases between them. CDR3 size: 13 residues. The CDR3 DNA follows: TGTGCCAGCAGCTTAGGCCTAGGAGAGACCCAGTACTTC. It yields the protein CASSLGLGETQYF.

This chain links TRBV9 with TRBJ1-3; no firm D call. Looked up from germline, CDR1 is SGDLS and CDR2 is YYNGEE. Between the trimmed V and J ends, which lost 4 bases and 0 bases, there was a span of 8 bases. This CDR3 has 14 amino acids. The CDR3 sequence: CASSSINSGNTIYF. For the CDR3, the DNA is TGTGCCAGCAGCTCTATCAACTCTGGAAACACCATATATTTT.

The chain carries TRBV28 and TRBJ2-3; unclear D gene. The CDR3 length is 14 residues. Trimming pared 8 bases from V and 1 base from J, leaving 13 bases between. Germline V gene data show CDR1 as MDHEN and CDR2 as SYDVKM. The CDR3 here is CASQEYSRTDTQYF. CDR3 in DNA: TGTGCCAGCCAGGAATATTCGCGCACAGATACGCAGTATTTT.

This clone was counted once. The chain is built from TRBV7-2 and TRBJ1-2; D may be TRBD1 (5 bases). This CDR3 is built from 15 residues. V was trimmed by 5 bases and J by 4 bases, leaving 17 bases between them. Germline assignment: CDR1 SGHTA and CDR2 FQGNSA. The CDR3 DNA reads TGTGCCAGCAGCCCATCCGCCGACAGTTCCTATGGCTACACCTTC. It codes for CASSPSADSSYGYTF.

V gene TRBV6-1 combines with J gene TRBJ2-5; 9 bases match TRBD1. The length of the CDR3 is 14 residues. CDR1 is MNHNS, CDR2 SASEGT, per germline. The junction had 6 bases not matched to a gene; V was cut back by 6 bases and J by 4 bases. CDR3 amino acids: CASSTGTGRETQYF. In DNA form, the CDR3 reads TGTGCCAGCAGCACCGGGACAGGGAGAGAGACCCAGTACTTC.

V and J are TRBV28 and TRBJ2-3, with 9 nucleotides matching TRBD2. The CDR3 has 15 amino acids. J gave up 1 base and V 5 bases, and 4 bases lay outside the gene matches. The germline V gene encodes CDR1 MDHEN and CDR2 SYDVKM. Here the CDR3 reads CASSLAGLGTDTQYF. The CDR3 region has the DNA TGTGCCAGCAGTCTAGCGGGATTGGGCACAGATACGCAGTATTTT.

The rearrangement joins TRBV5-6 to TRBJ2-4; 9 bases map to TRBD1. The CDR3 totals 19 residues. Trimming cost V 4 bases and J 0 bases; bases outside gene matches: 14. Germline V gene lookup returns CDR1 SGHDT and CDR2 YYEEEE. Here the CDR3 DNA reads TGTGCCAGCAGCCCGACAGGGGGTGTCCCGACCGTAGCCAAAAACATTCAGTACTTC. This encodes CASSPTGGVPTVAKNIQYF.

V is TRBV6-5 and J is TRBJ2-7; D ambiguous. Germline V gene data show CDR1 as MNHEY and CDR2 as SVGAGI. The length of the CDR3 is 12 residues. Trimming left V 8 bases short and J 4 bases short, with 12 bases between. The CDR3 DNA is TGTGCCAGCGGCAGGTACAGTTACGAGCAGTACTTC. Its translation is CASGRYSYEQYF.

The chain uses TRBV15 and TRBJ2-1; 7 bases agree with TRBD1. The V gene end was trimmed by 3 bases and the J gene end by 6 bases; junction bases not matched to a gene: 2. In germline, CDR1 is LNHNV, CDR2 YYDKDF (reference sequence). The CDR3 has 13 amino acids. In nucleotides, the CDR3 is TGTGCCACCAGCAGGTGGGACAGCAATGAGCAGTTCTTC. It specifies CATSRWDSNEQFF.

The chain is built from TRBV18 and TRBJ1-2, with D possibly matching TRBD1 (5 bases). Germline values: CDR1 KGHSH, CDR2 LQKENI. CDR3 length: 15 amino acids. With 3 bases removed from V and 4 bases from J, the gap between germline ends came to 15 bases. CDR3 sequence: CASSPRGDPGYGYTF. For the CDR3, the DNA is TGTGCCAGCTCACCGCGGGGGGACCCTGGCTATGGCTACACCTTC.

J is TRBJ2-2 and V is TRBV4-1; the match to TRBD2 covers 9 bases. CDR1 and CDR2 (germline): MGHRA, YSYEKL. The V and J ends lost 2 bases and 2 bases, in that order; junction bases with no gene match: 9. The CDR3 has 18 amino acids. The CDR3 here is CASSQYPIAGANTGELFF. In nucleotides, the CDR3 is TGCGCCAGCAGCCAATACCCCATAGCGGGAGCTAACACCGGGGAGCTGTTTTTT.

The chain is built from TRBV28 and TRBJ2-3; no clear D gene. CDR1 is MDHEN and CDR2 is SYDVKM in the germline V gene. The CDR3 totals 16 residues. Trimming pared 6 bases from V and 0 bases from J, leaving 16 bases between. The CDR3 protein is CASSHFGLASTDTQYF. CDR3 DNA sequence: TGTGCCAGCAGCCATTTCGGGCTCGCGAGCACAGATACGCAGTATTTT.

The rearrangement links TRBV28 to TRBJ2-1; 8 positions agree with TRBD2. Germline V gene sequence: CDR1 MDHEN, CDR2 SYDVKM. The ends lost 6 bases at V and 3 bases at J; junction bases unmatched: 10. The CDR3 totals 16 residues. The CDR3: CASRAGGGGYYNEQFF. Written as DNA, the CDR3 is TGTGCCAGCAGGGCGGGCGGCGGGGGGTACTACAATGAGCAGTTCTTC.